A selection of T cell receptor beta chains follows, all from one sample in a study of T cell clones after liver transplantation. Clones were sequenced by immunoSEQ multiplex PCR, and TCRdb holds only the in-frame ones, with some missing. The data show some 60,000 clones, with around 70% seen just once and less than 3.5% held by the top ten. This specimen was CD4+ T cells from blood, taken at the approximately 15-month timepoint. These receptors all come from a human patient who received a liver transplant. The T cells may partly be graft donor cells. CDR3s include the opening cysteine and the closing phenylalanine or tryptophan. The D gene is left open where the match is weak. Part of the rows lack a size; the others show once, few, many or a class for expanded clones.

>TRBV28|.|TRBJ1-5|TRBD1
TGTGCCAGCAGTCTTCCCCAGGGGGGTCAGCCCCAGCATTTT
CASSLPQGGQPQHF
>TRBV6-5|.|TRBJ2-3|.
TGTGCCAGCAGTTCTGAGACAGACACAGATACGCAGTATTTT
CASSSETDTDTQYF
>TRBV4-2|.|TRBJ1-1|.
TGTGCCAGCAGCCAAGGGGGGCAGCGGTACACTGAAGCTTTCTTT
CASSQGGQRYTEAFF
>TRBV7-9|few|TRBJ2-1|TRBD2
TGTGCCAGCAGCCGTAGCGGGGGGTACAATGAGCAGTTCTTC
CASSRSGGYNEQFF
>TRBV19|.|TRBJ2-1|TRBD2
TGTGCCAGTAGTAGCGGGGGGGTCAATGAGCAGTTCTTC
CASSSGGVNEQFF
>TRBV7-9|.|TRBJ2-1|.
TGTGCCAGCAGCTTAGGGGGTACAACGGGCGATGAGCAGTTCTTC
CASSLGGTTGDEQFF
>TRBV21-1|.|TRBJ2-1|.
TGTGCCAGCAGCAAGGGTCCAGGGGAGAATGAGCAGTTCTTC
CASSKGPGENEQFF
>TRBV23-1|.|TRBJ1-5|.
TGCGCCAGCAGTCAATCGCAGGGCAATCAGCCCCAGCATTTT
CASSQSQGNQPQHF
>TRBV5-1|.|TRBJ2-5|TRBD2
TGCGCCAGCAGCTCCACTACTAGCGGGGGAGAGACCCAGTACTTC
CASSSTTSGGETQYF
>TRBV7-7|.|TRBJ1-1|.
TGTGCCAGCAGCCCGATAGCACTGGACACTGAAGCTTTCTTT
CASSPIALDTEAFF
>TRBV19|.|TRBJ2-7|TRBD1
TGTGCCAGTAGTATGGGGGACAGCGGTTACGAGCAGTACTTC
CASSMGDSGYEQYF
>TRBV30|once|TRBJ1-1|.
TGTGCCTGGAGTCCCCCCCCTACGACGGACACTGAAGCTTTCTTT
CAWSPPPTTDTEAFF
>TRBV11-2|once|TRBJ1-5|.
TGTGCCAGCAGCTCAAATTTATATCAGCCCCAGCATTTT
CASSSNLYQPQHF
>TRBV7-8|.|TRBJ2-3|.
TGTGCCAGCAGCGGGGGGACGCAGTATTTT
CASSGGTQYF
>TRBV30|medium-sized|TRBJ1-5|TRBD1
TGTGCCTGGAGTACCGGGACAGTTCCCAATCAGCCCCAGCATTTT
CAWSTGTVPNQPQHF
>TRBV6-6|.|TRBJ2-3|.
TGTGCCAGCAGCCACCTCCTTGGGCGAGAAACGCAGTATTTT
CASSHLLGRETQYF